This T cell receptor beta chain was observed in a study of OX40 agonist ivuxolimab in advanced cancers. For the study at large: Ivuxolimab, which is an agonistic anti-OX40 (CD134) antibody, was administered to the patients. Mean age about 60 years, range roughly 20 to 85; 82.7% male.

Germline V gene sequence: CDR1 KGHSH, CDR2 LQKENI. The length of the CDR3 is 20 residues. V dropped 0 bases and J dropped 3; count of bases not matched to a gene: 15. The repertoire was sequenced with immunoSEQ multiplex PCR; TCRdb's copy has only in-frame clones and lacks some. The sample lists over 60,000 clones; roughly 83% were seen once. As concerns this clone: Its specificity is not known.

Study results and caveats: Averaged across samples, CD8+ T cells carried more expanded clones than CD4+ did. Antigen specificity was not determined for the expanded peripheral T cells.

This clonotype was obtained from an adult with an advanced solid tumor such as melanoma, head and neck, liver or kidney cancer. This chain joins TRBV18 and TRBJ2-3; 10 bases align to TRBD2. Source: CD4+ or CD8+ T cells sorted from blood, taken in a trial of the OX40 agonist ivuxolimab. Here the CDR3 DNA reads TGTGCCAGCTCACCACCGAGGAGCCTAGCGGGGGCCTTCTATACAGATACGCAGTATTTT. Translating it yields CASSPPRSLAGAFYTDTQYF.